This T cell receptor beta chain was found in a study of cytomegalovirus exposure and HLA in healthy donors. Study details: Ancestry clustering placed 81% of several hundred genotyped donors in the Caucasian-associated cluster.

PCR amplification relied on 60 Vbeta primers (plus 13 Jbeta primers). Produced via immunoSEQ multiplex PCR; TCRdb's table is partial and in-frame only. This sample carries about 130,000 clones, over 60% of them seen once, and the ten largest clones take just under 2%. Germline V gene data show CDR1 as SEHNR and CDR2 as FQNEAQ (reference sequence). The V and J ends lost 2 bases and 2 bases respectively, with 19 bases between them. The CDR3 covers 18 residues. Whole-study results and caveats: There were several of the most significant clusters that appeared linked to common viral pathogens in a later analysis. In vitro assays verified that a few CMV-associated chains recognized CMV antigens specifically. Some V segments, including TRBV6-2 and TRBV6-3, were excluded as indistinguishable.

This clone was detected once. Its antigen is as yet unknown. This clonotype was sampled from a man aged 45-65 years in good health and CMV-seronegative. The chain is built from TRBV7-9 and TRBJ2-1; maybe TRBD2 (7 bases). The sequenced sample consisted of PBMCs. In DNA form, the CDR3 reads TGTGCCAGCAGCTTATTTGGTAGGGGGGGCCGAACCTACAATGAGCAGTTCTTC. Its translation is CASSLFGRGGRTYNEQFF.